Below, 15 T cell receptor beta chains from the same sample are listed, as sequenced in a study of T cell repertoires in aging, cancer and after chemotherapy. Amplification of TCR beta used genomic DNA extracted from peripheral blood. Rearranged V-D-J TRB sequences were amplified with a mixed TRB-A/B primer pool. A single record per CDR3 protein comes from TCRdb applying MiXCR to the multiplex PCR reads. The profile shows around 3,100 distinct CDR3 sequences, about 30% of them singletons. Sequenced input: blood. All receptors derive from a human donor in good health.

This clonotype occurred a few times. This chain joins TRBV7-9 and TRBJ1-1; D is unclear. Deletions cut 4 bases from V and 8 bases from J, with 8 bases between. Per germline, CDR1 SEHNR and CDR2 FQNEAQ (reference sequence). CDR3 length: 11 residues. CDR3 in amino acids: CASSSTPEAFF. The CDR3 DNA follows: TGTGCCAGCAGCTCCACCCCCGAAGCTTTCTTT.

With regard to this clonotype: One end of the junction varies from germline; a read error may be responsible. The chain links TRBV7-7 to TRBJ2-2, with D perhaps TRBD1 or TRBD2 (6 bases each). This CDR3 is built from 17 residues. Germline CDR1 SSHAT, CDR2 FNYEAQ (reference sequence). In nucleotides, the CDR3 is TGTGCTAGCAGCTTAGGGGGGACCCCGAAGGGCGGCGGGGAGCTGTTTTTT. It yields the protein CASSLGGTPKGGGELFF.

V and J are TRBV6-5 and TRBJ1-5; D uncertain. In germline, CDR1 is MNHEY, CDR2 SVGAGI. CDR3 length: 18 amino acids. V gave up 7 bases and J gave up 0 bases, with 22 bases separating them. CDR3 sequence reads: CASIFPIEAPYSNQPQHF. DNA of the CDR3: TGTGCCAGCATATTCCCGATAGAAGCCCCCTATAGCAATCAGCCCCAGCATTTT.

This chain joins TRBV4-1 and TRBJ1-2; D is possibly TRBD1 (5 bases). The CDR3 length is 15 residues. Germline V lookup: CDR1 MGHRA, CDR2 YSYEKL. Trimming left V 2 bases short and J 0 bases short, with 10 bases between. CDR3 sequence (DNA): TGCGCCAGCAGCCAATCGCAGGGACCTAACTATGGCTACACCTTC. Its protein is CASSQSQGPNYGYTF.

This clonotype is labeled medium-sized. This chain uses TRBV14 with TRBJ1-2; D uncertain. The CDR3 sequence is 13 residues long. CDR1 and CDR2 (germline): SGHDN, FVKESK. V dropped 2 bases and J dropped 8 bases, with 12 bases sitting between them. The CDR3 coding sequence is TGTGCCAGCAGCCAACTCGAAACGGGGGGCTACACCTTC. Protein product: CASSQLETGGYTF.

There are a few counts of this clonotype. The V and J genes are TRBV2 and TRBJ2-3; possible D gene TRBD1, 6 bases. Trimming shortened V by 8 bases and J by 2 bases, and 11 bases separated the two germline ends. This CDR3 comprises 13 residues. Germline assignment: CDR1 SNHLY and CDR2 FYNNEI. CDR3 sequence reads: CASGSGDTDTQYF. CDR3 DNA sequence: TGTGCCAGCGGGTCAGGGGACACAGATACGCAGTATTTT.

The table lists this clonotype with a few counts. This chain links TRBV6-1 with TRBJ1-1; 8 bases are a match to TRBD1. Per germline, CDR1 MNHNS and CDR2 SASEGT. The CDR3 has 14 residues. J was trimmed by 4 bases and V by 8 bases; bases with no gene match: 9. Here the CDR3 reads CASATGGWATEAFF. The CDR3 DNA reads TGTGCCAGCGCCACAGGGGGTTGGGCCACTGAAGCTTTCTTT.

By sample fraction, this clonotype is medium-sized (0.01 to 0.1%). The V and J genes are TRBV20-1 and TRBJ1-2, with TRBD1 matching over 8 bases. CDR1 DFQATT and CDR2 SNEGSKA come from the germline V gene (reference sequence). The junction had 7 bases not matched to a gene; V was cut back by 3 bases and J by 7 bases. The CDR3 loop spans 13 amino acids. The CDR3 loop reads CSASEQGAGGYTF. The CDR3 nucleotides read TGCAGTGCTAGTGAGCAGGGGGCAGGTGGCTACACCTTC.

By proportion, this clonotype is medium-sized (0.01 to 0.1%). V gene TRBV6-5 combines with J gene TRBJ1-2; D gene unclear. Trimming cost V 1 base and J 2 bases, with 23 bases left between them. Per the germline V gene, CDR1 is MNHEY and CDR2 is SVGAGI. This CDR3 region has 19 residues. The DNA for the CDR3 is TGTGCCAGCAGTTACTGGAAGGCACCCCACTGGGGAATCAACTATGGCTACACCTTC. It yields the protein CASSYWKAPHWGINYGYTF.

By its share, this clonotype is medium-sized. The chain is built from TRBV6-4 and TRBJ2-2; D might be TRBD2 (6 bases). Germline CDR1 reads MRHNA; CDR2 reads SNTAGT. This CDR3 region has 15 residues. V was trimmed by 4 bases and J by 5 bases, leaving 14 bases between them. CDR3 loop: CASSGGGDGTGELFF. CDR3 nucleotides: TGTGCCAGCAGTGGAGGAGGGGATGGAACCGGGGAGCTGTTTTTT.

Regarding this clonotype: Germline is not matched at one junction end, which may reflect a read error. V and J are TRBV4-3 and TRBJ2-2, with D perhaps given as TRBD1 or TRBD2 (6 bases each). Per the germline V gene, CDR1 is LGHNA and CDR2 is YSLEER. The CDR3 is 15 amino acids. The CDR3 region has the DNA TGCGCCAGCAGTCAAGCGGAGGGGGTTGCCGGGGAGCTGTTTTTT. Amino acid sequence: CASSQAEGVAGELFF.

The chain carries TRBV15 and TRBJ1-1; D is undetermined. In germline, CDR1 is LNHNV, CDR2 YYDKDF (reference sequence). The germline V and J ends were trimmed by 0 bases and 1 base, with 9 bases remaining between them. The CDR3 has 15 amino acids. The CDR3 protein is CATSRDLGSNTEAFF. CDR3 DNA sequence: TGTGCCACCAGCAGAGATCTCGGATCGAACACTGAAGCTTTCTTT. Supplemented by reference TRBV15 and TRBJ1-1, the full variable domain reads DAMVIQNPRYQVTQFGKPVTLSCSQTLNHNVMYWYQQKSSQAPKLLFHYYDKDFNNEADTPDNFQSRRPNTSFCFLDIRSPGLGDTAMYLCATSRDLGSNTEAFFGQGTRLTVV.

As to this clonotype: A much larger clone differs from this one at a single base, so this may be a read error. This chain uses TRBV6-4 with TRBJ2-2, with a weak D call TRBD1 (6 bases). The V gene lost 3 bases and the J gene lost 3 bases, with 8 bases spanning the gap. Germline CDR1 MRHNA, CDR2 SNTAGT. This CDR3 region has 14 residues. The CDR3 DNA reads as TGTGCCAGCAGTGAGAACAGGGACACCGGGGAGCTGTTTTTT. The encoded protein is CASSENRDTGELFF.

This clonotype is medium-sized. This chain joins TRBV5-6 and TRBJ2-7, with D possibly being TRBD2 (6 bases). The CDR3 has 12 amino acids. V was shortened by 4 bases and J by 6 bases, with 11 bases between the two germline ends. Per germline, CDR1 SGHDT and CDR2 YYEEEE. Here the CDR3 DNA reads TGTGCCAGCAGCACGGGACTCCGCGAGCAGTACTTC. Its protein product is CASSTGLREQYF.

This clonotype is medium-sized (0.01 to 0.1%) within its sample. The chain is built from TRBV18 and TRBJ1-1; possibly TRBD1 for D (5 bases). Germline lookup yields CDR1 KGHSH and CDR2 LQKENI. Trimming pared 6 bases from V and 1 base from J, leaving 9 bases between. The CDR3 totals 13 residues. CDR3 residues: CASSPGANTEAFF. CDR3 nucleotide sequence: TGTGCCAGCTCCCCCGGGGCGAACACTGAAGCTTTCTTT.